This T cell receptor (beta chain) was recovered during a study of radiation and T cells in renal cell carcinoma. Study background: Nephrectomy followed 15 Gy stereotactic body radiation by 4 weeks. Study observations and caveats: In blood, top tumor clones expanded by 2 weeks, shrinking by 4.

Note on this clone: Its matching antigen is unknown.

Time point described: baseline pretreatment blood. Treatment given: 15 Gy SBRT to primary tumor, nephrectomy 4 weeks later. Serial blood draws occurred at baseline and 2 and 4 weeks post-SBRT. The patient's renal cell carcinoma had clear cell pathology. Assay used: immunoSEQ multiplex PCR; TCRdb lists only in-frame clones, some missing. The sample has approximately 22,000 clones; 60% to 80% are singletons. The germline V and J ends were trimmed by 3 bases and 3 bases, with 12 bases remaining between them. The CDR3 runs to 14 residues. Germline V gene sequence: CDR1 KGHSH, CDR2 LQKENI. Material: blood, obtained from a patient whose treatment included radiotherapy and nephrectomy. This TCR derives from a man in his 60s with renal cell carcinoma. The V gene is TRBV18, the J gene TRBJ2-7, with a possible D match to TRBD2 (6 bases). CDR3 protein: CASSPVADYYEQYF. The CDR3 nucleotides are TGTGCCAGCTCACCTGTAGCGGATTACTACGAGCAGTACTTC.